This T cell receptor (beta chain) appears in the sequencing data of a study of shared T cell receptors in the human thymus (dated by TCRdb to about 2021). Context from the whole study: The study examined how self-reactive, shared T-cell receptor alpha chains are generated in the human thymus.

The CDR3 holds 11 amino acids from the cysteine to the phenylalanine. Only the CDR3 part of the read is kept: 33 bases, read in frame from the first base. The trim is 4 bases for V and 8 bases for J, with a gap of 8 bases between the germline ends. The germline V gene encodes CDR1 SGHTA and CDR2 FQGNSA. The receptor library was made with the immunoSEQ multiplex PCR assay. TCRdb retrieved this table from immuneACCESS and kept in-frame rearrangements only. Not all clones are present; in checked studies, unresolved V genes account for under half, and no reason is known for the remainder. For this sample there are some 700,000 clones; approximately 90% appear just once. The top ten clonotypes cover 0.0095% to 0.013% of the sample. A remark on this clone: Its antigen remains undetermined. Base qualities are missing; no much larger clone stands one base away.

These data also featured in a second study, about human thymus T cells. In that second paper, the authors write: The donors were immunologically healthy infants in Finland who had open corrective cardiac surgery for congenital heart defects. Thymus tissue was obtained as surgical resects removed during corrective cardiac surgery. Biased V and J gene segment usage appeared to be present in both thymic and peripheral blood repertoires. Highly overlapping thymic TCR repertoires among unrelated individuals were reported in the related research. The study characterized TCR alpha and beta repertoires from under 10 infant thymus samples and a few related peripheral blood samples. The cohort included a handful of male and two female infants, with donor ages spanning 7 to 244 days. Thymocytes were mechanically released from the tissue and were stored as pellets of about 9-33 million cells at -70 degrees C. Genomic DNA was extracted from frozen cell pellets with a QIAsymphony instrument. The immunoSEQ multiplex PCR assay was used to amplify the TCRB and TCRAD loci from a standardized amount of quality-controlled genomic DNA. Amplicons spanned the V(D)J region at a length sufficient to cover the CDR3 and identify V and J genes. The amplicons were sequenced on an Illumina platform via the commercial immunoSEQ service. Primer bias and sequencing errors were corrected as previously described, and TCRAD and TCRB definitions were based on the IMGT database. immunoSEQ Analyzer 3.0 and VDJTools were used for repertoire analysis, which covered basic statistics, V/J segment usage, diversity estimates, rarefaction and pairwise overlap. To estimate diversity, the Chao1, ChaoE, Efron-Thisted, Shannon and inverse Simpson indices were applied, and diversity was also estimated on datasets down-sampled to the smallest sample. Repertoire overlap was determined by strict matching of CDR3 nucleotide sequence, V gene and J gene, and Jaccard-based multidimensional scaling clustering was applied. On average, thymus samples gave around 810,000 unique TCRB clonotypes, whereas blood samples gave roughly 80,000.

The clonotype was recovered from a boy in the first two years of life with a congenital heart defect. Donor details come from another sample of the same person, matched by shared clones. The V and J segments used are TRBV7-2 and TRBJ1-1; no D gene call is confident. What was sequenced was thymocytes. The sequenced DNA: TGTGCCAGCAGCTGGGCAGTAGAAGCTTTCTTT. The resulting protein is CASSWAVEAFF.